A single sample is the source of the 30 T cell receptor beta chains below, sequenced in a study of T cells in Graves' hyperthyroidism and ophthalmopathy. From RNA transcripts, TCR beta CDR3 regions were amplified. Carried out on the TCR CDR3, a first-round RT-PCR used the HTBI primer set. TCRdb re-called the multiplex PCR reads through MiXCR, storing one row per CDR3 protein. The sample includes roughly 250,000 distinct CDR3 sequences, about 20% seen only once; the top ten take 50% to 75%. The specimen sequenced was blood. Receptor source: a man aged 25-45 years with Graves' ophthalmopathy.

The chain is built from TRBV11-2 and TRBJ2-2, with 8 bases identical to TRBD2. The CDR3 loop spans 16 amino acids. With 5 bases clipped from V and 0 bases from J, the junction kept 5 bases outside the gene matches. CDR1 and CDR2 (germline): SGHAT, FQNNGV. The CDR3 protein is CASSASGGANTGELFF. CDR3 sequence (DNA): TGTGCCAGCAGCGCAAGCGGGGGAGCGAACACCGGGGAGCTGTTTTTT.

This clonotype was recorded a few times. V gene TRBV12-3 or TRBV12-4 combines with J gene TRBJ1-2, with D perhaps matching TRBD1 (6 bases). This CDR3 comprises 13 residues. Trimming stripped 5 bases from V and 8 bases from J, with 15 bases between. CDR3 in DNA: TGTGCCAGCAGTCAAGCACAGGGCGTGGGCTACACCTTC. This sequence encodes CASSQAQGVGYTF.

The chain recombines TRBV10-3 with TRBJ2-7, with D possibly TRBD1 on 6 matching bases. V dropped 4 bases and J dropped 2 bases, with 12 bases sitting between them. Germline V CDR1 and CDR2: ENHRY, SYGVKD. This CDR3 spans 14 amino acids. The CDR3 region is CAISGRDKPYEQYF. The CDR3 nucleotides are TGTGCCATCAGTGGCCGGGACAAGCCCTACGAGCAGTACTTC.

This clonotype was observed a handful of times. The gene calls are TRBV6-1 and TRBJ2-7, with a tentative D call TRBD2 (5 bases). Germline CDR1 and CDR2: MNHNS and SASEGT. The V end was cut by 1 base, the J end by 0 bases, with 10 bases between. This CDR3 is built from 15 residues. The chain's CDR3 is CASSEDGSSSYEQYF. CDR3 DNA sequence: TGTGCCAGCAGTGAAGATGGGAGTAGCTCCTACGAGCAGTACTTC.

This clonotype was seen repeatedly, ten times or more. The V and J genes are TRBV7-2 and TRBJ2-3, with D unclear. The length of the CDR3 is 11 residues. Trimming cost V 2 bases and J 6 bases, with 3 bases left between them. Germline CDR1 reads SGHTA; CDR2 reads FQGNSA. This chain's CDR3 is CASSLRDTQYF. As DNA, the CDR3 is TGTGCCAGCAGCTTAAGGGATACGCAGTATTTT.

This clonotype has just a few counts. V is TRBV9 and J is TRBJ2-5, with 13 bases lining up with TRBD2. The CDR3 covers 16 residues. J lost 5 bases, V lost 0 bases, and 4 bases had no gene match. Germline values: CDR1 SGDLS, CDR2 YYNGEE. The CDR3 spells CASSVGGLAGRETQYF. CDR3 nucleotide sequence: TGTGCCAGCAGCGTAGGGGGACTAGCGGGACGCGAGACCCAGTACTTC.

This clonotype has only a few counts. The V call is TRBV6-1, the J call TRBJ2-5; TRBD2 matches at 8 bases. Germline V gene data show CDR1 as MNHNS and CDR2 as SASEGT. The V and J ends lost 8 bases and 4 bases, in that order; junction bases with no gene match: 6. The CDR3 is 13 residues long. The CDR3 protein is CASRKGTRETQYF. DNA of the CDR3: TGTGCCAGCCGTAAAGGGACTAGAGAGACCCAGTACTTC.

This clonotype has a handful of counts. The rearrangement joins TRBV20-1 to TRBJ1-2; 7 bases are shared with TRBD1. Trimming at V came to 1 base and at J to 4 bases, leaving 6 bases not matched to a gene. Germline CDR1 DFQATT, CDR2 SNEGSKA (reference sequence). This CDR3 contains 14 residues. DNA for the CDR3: TGCAGTGCTAGAGCCTCCGGGACAGTCTATGGCTACACCTTC. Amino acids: CSARASGTVYGYTF.

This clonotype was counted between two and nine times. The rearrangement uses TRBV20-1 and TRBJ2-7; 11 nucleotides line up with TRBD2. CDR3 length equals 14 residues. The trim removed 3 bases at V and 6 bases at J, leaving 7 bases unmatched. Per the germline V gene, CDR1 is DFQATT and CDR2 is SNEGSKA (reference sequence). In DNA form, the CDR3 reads TGCAGTGCTAGTCGTGGACTAGCGGGTTTCGAGCAGTACTTC. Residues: CSASRGLAGFEQYF.

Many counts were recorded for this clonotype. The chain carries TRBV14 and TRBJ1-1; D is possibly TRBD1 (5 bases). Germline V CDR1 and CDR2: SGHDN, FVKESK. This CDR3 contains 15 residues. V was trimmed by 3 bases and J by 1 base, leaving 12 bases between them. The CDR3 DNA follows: TGTGCCAGCAGCCAGGGGCGGGGACCGAACACTGAAGCTTTCTTT. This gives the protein CASSQGRGPNTEAFF. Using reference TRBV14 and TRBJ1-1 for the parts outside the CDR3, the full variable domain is EAGVTQFPSHSVIEKGQTVTLRCDPISGHDNLYWYRRVMGKEIKFLLHFVKESKQDESGMPNNRFLAERTGGTYSTLKVQPAELEDSGVYFCASSQGRGPNTEAFFGQGTRLTVV.

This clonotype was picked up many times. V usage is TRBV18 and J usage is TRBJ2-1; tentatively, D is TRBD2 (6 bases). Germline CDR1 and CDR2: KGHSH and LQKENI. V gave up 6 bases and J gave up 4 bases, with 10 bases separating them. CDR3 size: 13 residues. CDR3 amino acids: CASSPAGYNEQFF. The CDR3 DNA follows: TGTGCCAGCTCCCCGGCGGGGTACAATGAGCAGTTCTTC.

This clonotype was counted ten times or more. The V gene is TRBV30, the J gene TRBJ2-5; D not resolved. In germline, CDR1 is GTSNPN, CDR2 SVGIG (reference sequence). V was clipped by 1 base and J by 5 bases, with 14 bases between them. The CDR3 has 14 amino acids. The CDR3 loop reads CAWSALPLRETQYF. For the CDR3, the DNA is TGTGCCTGGAGTGCCCTCCCCCTTCGGGAGACCCAGTACTTC.

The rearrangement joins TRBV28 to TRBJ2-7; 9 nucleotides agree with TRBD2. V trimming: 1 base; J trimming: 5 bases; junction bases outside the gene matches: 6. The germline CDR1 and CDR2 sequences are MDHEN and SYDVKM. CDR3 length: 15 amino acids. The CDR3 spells CASSLLAGGPHEQYF. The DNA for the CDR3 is TGTGCCAGCAGTTTATTGGCGGGAGGGCCCCACGAGCAGTACTTC.

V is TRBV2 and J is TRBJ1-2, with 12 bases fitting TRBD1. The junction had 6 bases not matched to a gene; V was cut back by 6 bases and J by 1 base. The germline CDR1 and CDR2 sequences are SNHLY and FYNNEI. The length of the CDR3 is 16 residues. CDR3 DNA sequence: TGTGCCAGCAGGGGACAGGGGGCGAGGGGTAACTATGGCTACACCTTC. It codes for CASRGQGARGNYGYTF.

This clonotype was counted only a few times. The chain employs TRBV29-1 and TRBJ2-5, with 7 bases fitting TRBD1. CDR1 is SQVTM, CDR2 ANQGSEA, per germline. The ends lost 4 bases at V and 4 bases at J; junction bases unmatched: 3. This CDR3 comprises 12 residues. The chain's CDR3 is CSVGQGRETQYF. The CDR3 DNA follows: TGCAGCGTTGGACAGGGTCGAGAGACCCAGTACTTC. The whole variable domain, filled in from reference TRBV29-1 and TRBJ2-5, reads SAVISQKPSRDICQRGTSLTIQCQVDSQVTMMFWYRQQPGQSLTLIATANQGSEATYESGFVIDKFPISRPNLTFSTLTVSNMSPEDSSIYLCSVGQGRETQYFGPGTRLLVL.

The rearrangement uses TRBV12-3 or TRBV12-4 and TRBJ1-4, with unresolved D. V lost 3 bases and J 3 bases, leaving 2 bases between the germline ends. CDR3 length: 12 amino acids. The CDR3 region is CASSLPNEKLFF. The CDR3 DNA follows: TGTGCCAGCAGTTTGCCTAATGAAAAACTGTTTTTT.

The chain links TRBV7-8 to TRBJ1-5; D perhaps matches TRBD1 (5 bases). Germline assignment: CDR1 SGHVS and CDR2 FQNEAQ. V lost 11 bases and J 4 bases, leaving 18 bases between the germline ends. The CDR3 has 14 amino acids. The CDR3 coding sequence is TGTGCCGGAAGCAGGGAGGGAGGAAATCAGCCCCAGCATTTT. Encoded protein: CAGSREGGNQPQHF.

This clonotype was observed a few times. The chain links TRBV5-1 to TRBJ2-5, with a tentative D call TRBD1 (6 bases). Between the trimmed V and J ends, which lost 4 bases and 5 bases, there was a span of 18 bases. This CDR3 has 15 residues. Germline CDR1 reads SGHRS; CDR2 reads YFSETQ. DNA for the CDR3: TGCGCCAGCAGCAACGGGACACTAGTTAGGGAGACCCAGTACTTC. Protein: CASSNGTLVRETQYF.

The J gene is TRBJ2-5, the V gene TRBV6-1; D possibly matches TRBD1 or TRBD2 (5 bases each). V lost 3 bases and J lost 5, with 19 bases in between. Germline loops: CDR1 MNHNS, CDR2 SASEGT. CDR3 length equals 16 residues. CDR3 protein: CASSERVQGNWETQYF. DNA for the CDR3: TGTGCCAGCAGTGAGAGGGTTCAGGGTAATTGGGAGACCCAGTACTTC.

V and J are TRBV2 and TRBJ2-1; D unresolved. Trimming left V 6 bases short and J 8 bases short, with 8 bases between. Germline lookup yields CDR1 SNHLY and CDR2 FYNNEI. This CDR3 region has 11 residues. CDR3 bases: TGTGCCAGCAGGGTCGTCGATGAGCAGTTCTTC. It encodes CASRVVDEQFF. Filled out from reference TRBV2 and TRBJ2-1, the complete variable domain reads EPEVTQTPSHQVTQMGQEVILRCVPISNHLYFYWYRQILGQKVEFLVSFYNNEISEKSEIFDDQFSVERPDGSNFTLKIRSTKLEDSAMYFCASRVVDEQFFGPGTRLTVL.

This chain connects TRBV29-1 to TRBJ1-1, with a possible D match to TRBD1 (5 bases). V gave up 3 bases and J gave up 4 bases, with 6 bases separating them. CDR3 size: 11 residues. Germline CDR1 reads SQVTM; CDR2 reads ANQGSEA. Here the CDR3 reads CSVDGATEAFF. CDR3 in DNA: TGCAGCGTTGACGGGGCCACTGAAGCTTTCTTT.

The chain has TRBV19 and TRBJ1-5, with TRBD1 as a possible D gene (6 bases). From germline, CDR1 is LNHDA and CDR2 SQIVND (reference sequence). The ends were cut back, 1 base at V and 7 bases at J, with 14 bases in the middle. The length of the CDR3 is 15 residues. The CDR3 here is CASSIVRTDKQPQHF. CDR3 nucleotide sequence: TGTGCCAGTAGTATAGTAAGGACAGACAAACAGCCCCAGCATTTT.

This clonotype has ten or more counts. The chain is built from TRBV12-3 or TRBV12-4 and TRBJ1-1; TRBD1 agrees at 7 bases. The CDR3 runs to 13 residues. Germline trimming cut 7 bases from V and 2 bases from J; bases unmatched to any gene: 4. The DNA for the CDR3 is TGTGCCAGCAATCGGGACAGCAACACTGAAGCTTTCTTT. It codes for CASNRDSNTEAFF.

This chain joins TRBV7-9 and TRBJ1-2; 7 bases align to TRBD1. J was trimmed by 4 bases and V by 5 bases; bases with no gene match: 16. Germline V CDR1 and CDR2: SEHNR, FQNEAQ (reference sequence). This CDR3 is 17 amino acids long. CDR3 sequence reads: CASSPTARTGARYGYTF. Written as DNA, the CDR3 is TGTGCCAGCAGCCCTACCGCAAGGACAGGCGCCCGCTATGGCTACACCTTC. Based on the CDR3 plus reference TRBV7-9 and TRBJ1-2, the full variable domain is DTGVSQNPRHKITKRGQNVTFRCDPISEHNRLYWYRQTLGQGPEFLTYFQNEAQLEKSRLLSDRFSAERPKGSFSTLEIQRTEQGDSAMYLCASSPTARTGARYGYTFGSGTRLTVV.

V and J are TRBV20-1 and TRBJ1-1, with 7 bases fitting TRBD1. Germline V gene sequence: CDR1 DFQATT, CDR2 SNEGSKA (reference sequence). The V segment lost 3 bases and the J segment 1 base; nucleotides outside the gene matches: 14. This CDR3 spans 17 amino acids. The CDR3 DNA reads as TGCAGTGCTAGGAAGGGGGCCGTTGGGTACTGGAACACTGAAGCTTTCTTT. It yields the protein CSARKGAVGYWNTEAFF.

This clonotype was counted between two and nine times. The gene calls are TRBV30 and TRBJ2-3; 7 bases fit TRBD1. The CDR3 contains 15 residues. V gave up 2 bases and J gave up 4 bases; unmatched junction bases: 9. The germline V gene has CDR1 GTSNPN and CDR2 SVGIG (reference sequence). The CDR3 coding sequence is TGTGCCTGGAGTATTGAGACAGGGTTGCCAGATACGCAGTATTTT. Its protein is CAWSIETGLPDTQYF.

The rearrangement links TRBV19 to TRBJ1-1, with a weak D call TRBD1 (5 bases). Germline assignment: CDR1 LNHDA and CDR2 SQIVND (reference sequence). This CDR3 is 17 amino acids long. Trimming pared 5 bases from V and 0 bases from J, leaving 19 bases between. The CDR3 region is CASSSRQNHFMNTEAFF. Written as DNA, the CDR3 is TGTGCCAGTAGTTCCCGACAGAATCATTTTATGAACACTGAAGCTTTCTTT.

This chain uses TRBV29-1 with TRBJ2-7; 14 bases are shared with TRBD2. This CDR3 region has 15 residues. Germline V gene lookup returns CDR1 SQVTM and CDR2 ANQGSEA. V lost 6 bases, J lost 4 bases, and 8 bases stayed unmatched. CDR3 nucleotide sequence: TGCAGCGTCTCCGGACTAGCGGGAGGAAAGTACGAGCAGTACTTC. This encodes CSVSGLAGGKYEQYF.

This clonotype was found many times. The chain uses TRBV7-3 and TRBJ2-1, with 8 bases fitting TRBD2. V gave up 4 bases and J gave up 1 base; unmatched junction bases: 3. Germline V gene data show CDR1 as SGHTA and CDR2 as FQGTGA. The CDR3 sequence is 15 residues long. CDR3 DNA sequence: TGTGCCAGCAGCTCCGGACTAGCATCCTACAATGAGCAGTTCTTC. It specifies CASSSGLASYNEQFF.

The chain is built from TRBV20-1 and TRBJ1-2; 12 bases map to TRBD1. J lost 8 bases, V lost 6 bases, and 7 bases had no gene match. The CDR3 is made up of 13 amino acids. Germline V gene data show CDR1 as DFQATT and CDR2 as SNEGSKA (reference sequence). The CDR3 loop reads CSATGQGAKGYTF. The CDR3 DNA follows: TGCAGTGCCACGGGACAGGGGGCCAAGGGCTACACCTTC.